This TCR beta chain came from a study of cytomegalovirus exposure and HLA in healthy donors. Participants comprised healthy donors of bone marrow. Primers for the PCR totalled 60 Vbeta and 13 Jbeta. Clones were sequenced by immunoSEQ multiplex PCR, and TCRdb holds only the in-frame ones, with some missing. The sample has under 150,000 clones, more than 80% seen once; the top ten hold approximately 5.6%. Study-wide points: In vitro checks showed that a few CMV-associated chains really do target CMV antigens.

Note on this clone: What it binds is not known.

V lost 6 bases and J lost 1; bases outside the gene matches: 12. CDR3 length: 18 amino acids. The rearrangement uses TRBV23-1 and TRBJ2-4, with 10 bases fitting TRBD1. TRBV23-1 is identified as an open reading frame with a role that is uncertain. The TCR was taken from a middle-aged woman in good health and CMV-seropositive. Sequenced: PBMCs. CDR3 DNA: TGCGCCAGCAGCCCCCGGGACAGGGGTTGTGGGGCCAAAAACATTCAGTACTTC. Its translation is CASSPRDRGCGAKNIQYF.